This T cell receptor (beta chain) comes out of a study of cytotoxic CD8 clonotypes in ibrutinib-treated CLL. For the study at large: Specimens for response were gathered following a median approximately 12 months of therapy, spanning 6 to 36.

This CDR3 has 15 residues. Germline V gene lookup returns CDR1 KGHSH and CDR2 LQKENI. Trimming stripped 6 bases from V and 0 bases from J, with 12 bases between. The study, taken as a whole, reports: Relative to age-matched healthy donors, clonality at baseline was higher, and it tracked circulating CD8+ T-cell counts. Sustained-remission patients were sampled at different times than progressing patients were.

A single count supports this clone. Its target is not known. Generated by immunoSEQ multiplex PCR, the TCRdb table keeps only in-frame clones and is missing some. The sample holds tens of thousands of clones; 45% to 65% are singletons and the top ten take roughly 15%. This material consisted of PBMCs, taken after 12 months of ibrutinib treatment. This chain links TRBV18 with TRBJ1-3; D not certain. This TCR derives from a human donor with chronic lymphocytic leukemia. This CDR3 reads CASSHRTNSGNTIYF. The CDR3, as DNA: TGTGCCAGCTCCCATCGGACGAACTCTGGAAACACCATATATTTT.